The clone carrying this TCR beta chain has at least ten counts. Antigen unknown. The data were obtained in a study of early T cells in non-severe SARS-CoV-2 infection. About the research overall: Unsorted whole blood bulk RNA was sequenced, with unpaired chains. Broader study findings: A preference for anti-spike CD8 responses marked VDJdb matching, which missed private and CD4 specificities.

The CDR3 has 14 residues. Germline-derived CDR1 and CDR2 are SGHVS and FNYEAQ. V dropped 6 bases and J dropped 3 bases, with 9 bases sitting between them. Each cDNA molecule carried a unique molecular identifier. In TCRdb, the 5' RACE reads were re-called with MiXCR into one record per CDR3 protein. This table holds roughly 34,000 distinct CDR3 sequences, around 7% found once. Sequencing used whole blood, obtained at baseline. This receptor was identified in an adult who was a healthcare worker with PCR-confirmed SARS-CoV-2 infection or an uninfected control (not recorded which). This rearrangement joins TRBV7-6 to TRBJ1-6; tentative D call: TRBD1 (6 bases). The CDR3 nucleotides read TGTGCCAGCAGAGGGGACAACTATAATTCACCCCTCCACTTT. Protein sequence: CASRGDNYNSPLHF.